This T cell receptor beta chain stems from a study of blood T cell repertoires in COVID-19. Membership in each cohort depended on participant-reported clinical history. The CDR3 has 16 residues. V shed 5 bases, J shed 7 bases, and the junction held 17 bases outside the gene matches. CDR1 and CDR2 from the germline V gene are SGHVS and FQNEAQ. TCRdb's copy holds only in-frame clones and misses some; the assay was immunoSEQ multiplex PCR. Among some 130,000 clones, about 80% were seen once, and the ten largest hold 2% to 3%. The chain recombines TRBV7-8 with TRBJ2-7, with 7 positions matching TRBD2. The sample taken for sequencing was PBMCs or T cells enriched from blood (not recorded which). This sequence originates from a middle-aged man with acute COVID-19. CDR3 DNA: TGTGCCAGCAGCCGAGATCGGGGATCGTACGGGGGGGAGCAGTACTTC. Encoded protein: CASSRDRGSYGGEQYF.